This T cell receptor beta chain was sequenced during a study of shared clonotypes between healthy human individuals. The overall study: CD8 memory received one plate per donor, CD8 naive two, CD4 memory three and CD4 naive three. The study, taken as a whole, reports: Depth was large, yet rarefaction showed that sorted-subset sequencing was incomplete.

Germline CDR1 reads SEHNR; CDR2 reads FQNEAQ (reference sequence). V was trimmed by 2 bases and J by 0 bases, leaving 8 bases between them. The CDR3 runs 14 residues. The input for sorted-subset replicate PCRs was 200 to 250 ng DNA, 25,000 to 35,000 T cell genomes. Profiled with immunoSEQ multiplex PCR; TCRdb holds only in-frame clones, not every one. The table shows around 2,000,000 clones, with approximately 94% occurring only once. On this clone: What it binds is unknown.

CD45RO-negative cells were positively selected for CCR7, leaving out terminally differentiated effector memory CD45RA+ cells. V is TRBV7-9 and J is TRBJ2-7, with D perhaps TRBD1 (5 bases). The source material was naive CD8+ T cells from PBMCs. This sequence was found in a man aged 18 to 35 in good health. Some clones in this sample may be carry-over from other donors' samples. The CDR3 DNA reads as TGTGCCAGCAGCTTACAGGACACCTCCTACGAGCAGTACTTC. Translating gives CASSLQDTSYEQYF. Full variable domain (missing parts from reference TRBV7-9 and TRBJ2-7): DTGVSQNPRHKITKRGQNVTFRCDPISEHNRLYWYRQTLGQGPEFLTYFQNEAQLEKSRLLSDRFSAERPKGSFSTLEIQRTEQGDSAMYLCASSLQDTSYEQYFGPGTRLTVT.